This T cell receptor (beta chain) was identified in a study of somatic mutations in cytotoxic T cells in rheumatoid arthritis. Study-level findings and limits: CD8+ T-cell clonality showed no significant difference between rheumatoid arthritis patients and age-matched healthy controls. The CD8+ clonality of rheumatoid arthritis patients increased with age, whereas that of healthy controls did not. Antigens targeted by the expanded CD8+ clones were unknown. In about an eighth of the 65 patients, the largest CD8+ clone exceeded 20% of CD8+ cells.

Note on this clone: As yet, its antigen is unknown.

Germline V lookup: CDR1 MDHEN, CDR2 SYDVKM. The CDR3 totals 13 residues. Trimming shortened V by 3 bases and J by 5 bases, and 9 bases separated the two germline ends. Profiled with immunoSEQ multiplex PCR; TCRdb holds only in-frame clones, not every one. The sample holds about 36,000 clones, 84% seen once. This TCR came from a man in his forties in good health. J is TRBJ2-3 and V is TRBV28, with D tentatively TRBD2 (6 bases). Sequenced input: CD8+ T cells sorted from blood. The CDR3 is CASSFPGGDTQYF. The CDR3 DNA reads TGTGCCAGCAGTTTTCCCGGGGGAGATACGCAGTATTTT.